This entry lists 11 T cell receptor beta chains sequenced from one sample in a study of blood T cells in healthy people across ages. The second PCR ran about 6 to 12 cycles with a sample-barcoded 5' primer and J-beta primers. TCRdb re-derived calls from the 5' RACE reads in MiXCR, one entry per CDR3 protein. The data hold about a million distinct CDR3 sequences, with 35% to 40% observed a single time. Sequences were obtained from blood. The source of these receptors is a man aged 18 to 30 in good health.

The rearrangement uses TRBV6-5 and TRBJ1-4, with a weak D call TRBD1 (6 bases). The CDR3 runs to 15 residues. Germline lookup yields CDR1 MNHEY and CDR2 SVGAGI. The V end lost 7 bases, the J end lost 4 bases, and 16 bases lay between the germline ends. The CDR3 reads CASKKTGSGNEKLFF. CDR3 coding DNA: TGTGCCAGCAAAAAAACAGGGTCGGGTAATGAAAAACTGTTTTTT.

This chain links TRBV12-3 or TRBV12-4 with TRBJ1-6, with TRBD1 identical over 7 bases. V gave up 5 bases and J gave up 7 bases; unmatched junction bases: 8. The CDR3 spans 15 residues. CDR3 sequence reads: CASSRGGTVNSPLHF. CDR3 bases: TGTGCCAGCAGTCGGGGAGGGACAGTCAATTCACCCCTCCACTTT.

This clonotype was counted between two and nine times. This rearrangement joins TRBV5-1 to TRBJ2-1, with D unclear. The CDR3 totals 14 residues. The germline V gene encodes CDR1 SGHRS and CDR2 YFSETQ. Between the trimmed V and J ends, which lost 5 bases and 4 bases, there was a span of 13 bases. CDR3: CASRNEERYNEQFF. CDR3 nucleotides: TGCGCCAGCAGAAACGAGGAAAGGTACAATGAGCAGTTCTTC.

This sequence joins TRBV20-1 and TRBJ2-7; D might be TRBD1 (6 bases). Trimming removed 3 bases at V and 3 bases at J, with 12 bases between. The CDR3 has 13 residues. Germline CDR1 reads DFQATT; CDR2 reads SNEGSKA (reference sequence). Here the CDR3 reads CSASRQGIYEQYF. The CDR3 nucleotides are TGCAGTGCTAGTAGGCAGGGGATCTACGAGCAGTACTTC.

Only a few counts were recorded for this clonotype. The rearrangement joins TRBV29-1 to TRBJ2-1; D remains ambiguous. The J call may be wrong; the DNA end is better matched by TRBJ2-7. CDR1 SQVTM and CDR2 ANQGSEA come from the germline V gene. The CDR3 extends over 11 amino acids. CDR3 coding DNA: TGCAGCGTTGAAGGGTACAATGAGCAGTACTTC. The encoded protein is CSVEGYNEQYF.

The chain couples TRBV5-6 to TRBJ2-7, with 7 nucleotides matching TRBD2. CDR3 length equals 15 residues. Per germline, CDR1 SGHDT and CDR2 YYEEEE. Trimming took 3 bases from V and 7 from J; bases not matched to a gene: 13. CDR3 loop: CASSWGDYRTSEQYF. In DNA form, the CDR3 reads TGTGCCAGCAGCTGGGGGGACTACAGGACTTCTGAGCAGTACTTC.

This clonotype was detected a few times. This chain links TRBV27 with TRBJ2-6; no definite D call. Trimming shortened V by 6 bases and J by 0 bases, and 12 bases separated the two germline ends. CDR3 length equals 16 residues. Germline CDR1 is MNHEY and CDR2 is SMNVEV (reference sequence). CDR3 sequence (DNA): TGTGCCAGCAGCATAAGCCCTAACTCTGGGGCCAACGTCCTGACTTTC. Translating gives CASSISPNSGANVLTF.

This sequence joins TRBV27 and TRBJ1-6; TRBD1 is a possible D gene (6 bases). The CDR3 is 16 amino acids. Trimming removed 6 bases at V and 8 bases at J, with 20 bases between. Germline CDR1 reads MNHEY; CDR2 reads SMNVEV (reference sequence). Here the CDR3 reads CASRLPGARTDSPLHF. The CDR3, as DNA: TGTGCCAGCAGACTCCCGGGGGCAAGAACTGATTCACCCCTCCACTTT.

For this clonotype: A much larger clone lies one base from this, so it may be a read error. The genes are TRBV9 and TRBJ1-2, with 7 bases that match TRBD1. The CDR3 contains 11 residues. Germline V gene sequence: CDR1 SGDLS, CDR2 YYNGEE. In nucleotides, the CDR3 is TGTGCCACCACAGGGGACTATGGCCACACCTTC. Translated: CATTGDYGHTF.

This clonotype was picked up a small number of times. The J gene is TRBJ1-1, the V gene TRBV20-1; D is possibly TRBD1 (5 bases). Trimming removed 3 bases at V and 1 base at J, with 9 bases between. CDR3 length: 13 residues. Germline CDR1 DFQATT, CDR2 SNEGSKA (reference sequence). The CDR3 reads CSASRGSNTEAFF. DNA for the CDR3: TGCAGTGCTAGTAGGGGCTCGAACACTGAAGCTTTCTTT.

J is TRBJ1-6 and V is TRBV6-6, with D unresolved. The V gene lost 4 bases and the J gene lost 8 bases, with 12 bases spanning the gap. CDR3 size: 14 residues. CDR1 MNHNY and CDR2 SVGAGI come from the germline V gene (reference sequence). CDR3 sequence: CASSFPEPHSPLHF. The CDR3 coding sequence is TGTGCCAGCAGTTTCCCCGAACCCCATTCACCCCTCCACTTT.